The rows below give T cell receptor beta chains drawn from one sample of a study of long-term antiretroviral therapy in people with HIV. Clones were sequenced by immunoSEQ multiplex PCR, and TCRdb holds only the in-frame ones, with some missing. The table has 35,000 or so clones, 94% seen once. The source was unsorted PBMCs, collected 4.1 years after starting antiretroviral therapy. Receptor source: a woman in her 50s with HIV. The CDR3 runs from the conserved cysteine through the conserved F or W. Fields, in order: V gene, clone size, D gene, J gene, CDR3 protein, CDR3 DNA. A D gene is named only where the DNA matches it firmly. The size field is filled for only some rows; it gives once, few, many or a size class.

TRBV4-3,.,.,TRBJ2-3,CASSQDRGGDTQYF,TGCGCCAGCAGCCAAGATCGGGGAGGAGATACGCAGTATTTT
TRBV7-9,.,.,TRBJ1-6,CASSLGTNALSPLHF,TGTGCCAGCAGCTTAGGGACTAACGCACTTTCACCCCTCCACTTT
TRBV7-3,once,.,TRBJ2-1,CASSPEQGYNEQFF,TGTGCCAGCAGCCCGGAACAGGGTTACAATGAGCAGTTCTTC
TRBV7-7,.,.,TRBJ2-5,CASSLARTTQETQYF,TGTGCTAGCAGCCTAGCCAGGACTACTCAGGAGACCCAGTACTTC
TRBV5-6,.,TRBD1,TRBJ1-2,CASSLGQGAPGYYGYTF,TGTGCCAGCAGCTTGGGACAGGGGGCACCGGGGTATTATGGCTACACCTTC
TRBV19,.,TRBD1,TRBJ2-3,CASSIRGRADTQYF,TGTGCCAGTAGTATAAGGGGGCGGGCAGATACGCAGTATTTT
TRBV7-8,.,.,TRBJ1-2,CASSLGGPAGYTF,TGTGCCAGCAGCTTAGGGGGCCCCGCCGGCTACACCTTC
TRBV14,.,TRBD1,TRBJ2-7,CASSQEWTGGYYEQYF,TGTGCCAGCAGCCAAGAGTGGACAGGGGGGTACTACGAGCAGTACTTC
TRBV11-3,.,.,TRBJ1-6,CASSLVTASPLHF,TGTGCCAGCAGCTTAGTCACTGCTTCACCCCTCCACTTT
TRBV7-8,.,.,TRBJ2-5,CASSLEFRGTTGRSKTQYF,TGTGCCAGCAGCTTAGAGTTTAGGGGTACGACGGGGAGGTCGAAGACCCAGTACTTC
TRBV2,.,.,TRBJ1-1,CASRVFEGTEAFF,TGTGCCAGCAGGGTCTTCGAGGGGACTGAAGCTTTCTTT
TRBV4-3,.,.,TRBJ2-5,CASSQDGRDWTQETQYF,TGCGCCAGCAGCCAAGATGGAAGGGATTGGACGCAAGAGACCCAGTACTTC
TRBV5-6,.,.,TRBJ2-1,CASSLGQVLGNEQFF,TGTGCCAGCAGCTTGGGACAGGTTTTGGGCAATGAGCAGTTCTTC
TRBV19,.,TRBD1,TRBJ2-7,CTSSSKQGFQYEQYF,TGTACCAGTAGTTCGAAACAGGGGTTCCAATACGAGCAGTACTTC
TRBV4-3,.,.,TRBJ2-7,CASSQGTGTYEQYF,TGCGCCAGCAGCCAAGGGACGGGGACCTACGAGCAGTACTTC
TRBV19,.,.,TRBJ2-3,CASSIFAGGTDTQYF,TGTGCCAGTAGTATTTTTGCGGGTGGCACAGATACGCAGTATTTT
TRBV19,.,TRBD1,TRBJ1-5,CASSKDRGAFLGQPQHF,TGTGCCAGTAGTAAGGACAGGGGTGCTTTTTTGGGTCAGCCCCAGCATTTT
TRBV19,.,.,TRBJ1-6,CASSIGGGPGWHNSPLHF,TGTGCCAGTAGTATAGGAGGGGGGCCAGGATGGCATAATTCACCCCTCCACTTT
TRBV9,.,TRBD2,TRBJ2-5,CASSVGLAGTQETQYF,TGTGCCAGCAGCGTAGGACTAGCGGGGACCCAAGAGACCCAGTACTTC
TRBV30,.,TRBD1,TRBJ1-3,CAWREDRAKLSFGNTIYF,TGTGCCTGGCGAGAGGACAGGGCTAAGCTTTCCTTTGGAAACACCATATATTTT
TRBV7-2,.,.,TRBJ2-1,CASSLGRDNEQFF,TGTGCCAGCAGCTTAGGAAGGGACAATGAGCAGTTCTTC
TRBV19,.,.,TRBJ1-1,CASSIYLNTEAFF,TGTGCCAGTAGTATATATTTGAACACTGAAGCTTTCTTT
TRBV5-1,.,.,TRBJ1-2,CASTLHPDSPYGYTF,TGCGCCAGCACTCTACACCCGGACAGCCCCTATGGCTACACCTTC
TRBV6-5,.,.,TRBJ2-5,CASSYRRIKETQYF,TGTGCCAGCAGTTACCGACGGATTAAAGAGACCCAGTACTTC
TRBV19,.,TRBD2,TRBJ2-1,CASSISRYSGGSYNEQFF,TGTGCCAGTAGTATTTCGCGGTATAGCGGGGGCTCCTACAATGAGCAGTTCTTC
TRBV9,.,TRBD1,TRBJ1-2,CASSQQTGDYGYTF,TGTGCCAGCAGCCAACAAACAGGGGATTATGGCTACACCTTC
TRBV7-9,.,TRBD1,TRBJ1-4,CASSLGDRRDEKLFF,TGTGCCAGCAGCTTAGGGGACAGGCGGGATGAAAAACTGTTTTTT
TRBV10-2,.,.,TRBJ2-3,CASSDRGRDTQYF,TGCGCCAGCAGTGACCGGGGGAGAGATACGCAGTATTTT
TRBV27,.,.,TRBJ1-2,CASSSIPQDHYGYTF,TGTGCCAGCAGTTCGATACCTCAGGACCACTATGGCTACACCTTC
TRBV14,.,.,TRBJ2-1,CASSQKDYINEQFF,TGTGCCAGCAGCCAAAAGGACTATATCAATGAGCAGTTCTTC
TRBV11-1,.,.,TRBJ1-2,CASSLDGAYGYTF,TGTGCCAGCAGCTTAGATGGGGCCTATGGCTACACCTTC
TRBV11-3,.,.,TRBJ2-3,CASSLIRGQDTQYF,TGTGCCAGCAGCTTAATCCGGGGGCAAGATACGCAGTATTTT
TRBV7-9,.,.,TRBJ2-1,CASSLARGQRDEQFF,TGTGCCAGCAGCTTAGCGCGGGGGCAGCGTGATGAGCAGTTCTTC
TRBV5-8,.,.,TRBJ2-1,CASSLSGLANEQFF,TGTGCCAGCAGCTTGTCGGGTCTAGCCAATGAGCAGTTCTTC
TRBV19,.,.,TRBJ1-5,CASSPRGGEENQPQHF,TGTGCCAGTAGTCCACGAGGAGGGGAAGAGAATCAGCCCCAGCATTTT
TRBV10-1,.,.,TRBJ1-4,CASSPGHAGEKLFF,TGCGCCAGCAGTCCTGGACATGCCGGTGAAAAACTGTTTTTT
TRBV11-3,few,.,TRBJ2-3,CASSPEEGRSDTQYF,TGTGCCAGCAGCCCAGAGGAGGGCCGTTCAGATACGCAGTATTTT
TRBV4-1,.,.,TRBJ1-2,CASSQANYGYTF,TGCGCCAGCAGCCAGGCTAACTATGGCTACACCTTC
TRBV19,.,TRBD1,TRBJ2-4,CASRPGQGALDIQYF,TGTGCCAGTAGGCCGGGACAGGGGGCTTTGGACATTCAGTACTTC
TRBV5-1,.,TRBD2,TRBJ2-3,CASSSGGRGDTQYF,TGCGCCAGCAGCTCGGGGGGGCGTGGAGATACGCAGTATTTT
TRBV2,.,.,TRBJ1-5,CASSERTENQPQHF,TGTGCCAGCAGTGAAAGGACAGAAAATCAGCCCCAGCATTTT
TRBV5-1,.,.,TRBJ2-7,CASSLGFRQAGYEQYF,TGCGCCAGCAGCTTGGGTTTCAGACAGGCGGGGTACGAGCAGTACTTC
TRBV11-3,.,TRBD1,TRBJ2-7,CASSLTGTGSYEQYF,TGTGCCAGCAGCTTGACCGGGACAGGGTCCTACGAGCAGTACTTC